The rows below give T cell receptor beta chains drawn from one sample of a study of long-term antiretroviral therapy in people with HIV. Profiling relied on immunoSEQ multiplex PCR, and the TCRdb table lists in-frame clones only, not all of them. The sample yields around 29,000 clones, just under 95% seen once. Sample: unsorted PBMCs, taken 5.3 years after starting antiretroviral therapy. The receptors shown here come from a man between 45 and 60 years old with HIV. The CDR3 runs from the conserved cysteine through the conserved F or W. A D gene is named only where the DNA matches it firmly. Clone size is stated in some rows and not others, as once, few, many or a class when expanded.

TGTGCCAGCAGCTTAGGATCGAGTGAAGCTTTCTTT,CASSLGSSEAFF,TRBJ1-1,NA,NA,TRBV7-9
TGTGCCAGTAGTATCCCAGGGGGGGCGGAGACCCAGTACTTC,CASSIPGGAETQYF,TRBJ2-5,NA,NA,TRBV19
TGTGCCAGCAGTGACCCGGGTGGTGGGGAGCTGTTTTTT,CASSDPGGGELFF,TRBJ2-2,NA,NA,TRBV6-5
TGCGCCAGCAGCCAAGTAGGGACAGAAGAGACCCAGTACTTC,CASSQVGTEETQYF,TRBJ2-5,NA,TRBD1,TRBV4-1
TGTGCCAGCAGCAGACAGTACGACACTGAAGCTTTCTTT,CASSRQYDTEAFF,TRBJ1-1,NA,NA,TRBV6-5
TGCGCCAGCAGCCAAGAGGGAGGGATTGGGGATACGCAGTATTTT,CASSQEGGIGDTQYF,TRBJ2-3,once,TRBD2,TRBV4-1
TGTGCCAGTAGTGGGACAGGGGTCCTCACAGATACGCAGTATTTT,CASSGTGVLTDTQYF,TRBJ2-3,NA,TRBD1,TRBV19
TGCGCCAGCAGCTTCGTCTGGGGTAATCTGGCGGGGCAGACAGATACGCAGTATTTT,CASSFVWGNLAGQTDTQYF,TRBJ2-3,NA,NA,TRBV5-1
TGTGCCAGTAGTATAACAGGACGTTCAACTAATGAAAAACTGTTTTTT,CASSITGRSTNEKLFF,TRBJ1-4,NA,NA,TRBV19
TGTGCCAGCAGCTCAGTGACAGGTACCTACGAGCAGTACTTC,CASSSVTGTYEQYF,TRBJ2-7,NA,NA,TRBV5-5
TGTGCCAGCAGTCCTCCCTCCCCGGGACAGGGACCCTACGAGCAGTACTTC,CASSPPSPGQGPYEQYF,TRBJ2-7,NA,TRBD1,TRBV27
TGTGCCAGCAGCTTTCAGGGGTATAATTCACCCCTCCACTTT,CASSFQGYNSPLHF,TRBJ1-6,NA,NA,TRBV5-4
TGTGCCAGTAGAGACAGGGAGAATTCACCCCTCCACTTT,CASRDRENSPLHF,TRBJ1-6,NA,TRBD1,TRBV19
TGTGCCAGCAGCTTGGGTGAAAACTATGGCTACACCTTC,CASSLGENYGYTF,TRBJ1-2,NA,NA,TRBV5-4
TGTGCTCCCAGGGGCTACGAGCAGTACTTC,CAPRGYEQYF,TRBJ2-7,NA,NA,TRBV27
TGTGCCAGCAGCTTAGGGGGGGTGCGAGACGAGCAGTACTTC,CASSLGGVRDEQYF,TRBJ2-7,few,NA,TRBV7-6
TGTGCCAGCACTTCCGGGACGGAGGAGCTGTTTTTT,CASTSGTEELFF,TRBJ2-2,NA,NA,TRBV2
TGTGCCAGCTCACCAAGAAATGGGGGCGCCGGTGGGTCCTACGAGCAGTACTTC,CASSPRNGGAGGSYEQYF,TRBJ2-7,NA,NA,TRBV18
TGCGCCAGCACCCACGGGGATGATGGGACTAATGAAAAACTGTTTTTT,CASTHGDDGTNEKLFF,TRBJ1-4,NA,NA,TRBV4-1
TGCGCCAGCAGCCAAGATAGGGGAACTAGCGGGGGCGCCTACGAGCAGTACTTC,CASSQDRGTSGGAYEQYF,TRBJ2-7,NA,TRBD2,TRBV4-3
TGCGCCAGCAGCCAAGATGCATCCCCCTACAATGAGCAGTTCTTC,CASSQDASPYNEQFF,TRBJ2-1,once,NA,TRBV4-1
TGTGCCAGTAGTCCTCAGGGGCGGGGCGAAGCTTTCTTT,CASSPQGRGEAFF,TRBJ1-1,NA,NA,TRBV19
TGCAGCGCCCGCTACAATGAGCAGTTCTTC,CSARYNEQFF,TRBJ2-1,NA,NA,TRBV29-1
TGTGCCAGCCGGGGGGGGTATGAAAAACTGTTTTTT,CASRGGYEKLFF,TRBJ1-4,NA,NA,TRBV2
TGTGCCAGCAGTTACTCATGGGGAACTGAAGCTTTCTTT,CASSYSWGTEAFF,TRBJ1-1,once,NA,TRBV6-5
TGTGCCAGCAGCCCCCAAGGGGCAGACTACGAGCAGTACTTC,CASSPQGADYEQYF,TRBJ2-7,NA,NA,TRBV9
TGCGCCAGCAGCCAAGATCGGGCAGGCTATGGCTACACCTTC,CASSQDRAGYGYTF,TRBJ1-2,NA,NA,TRBV4-3
TGTGCCAGCAGACGACGACAGGGCCAAGGCGAGCAGTACTTC,CASRRRQGQGEQYF,TRBJ2-7,NA,TRBD1,TRBV6-1
TGTGCCAGCAGCGAACCAGCGGCTGAGCAGTTCTTC,CASSEPAAEQFF,TRBJ2-1,few,NA,TRBV9